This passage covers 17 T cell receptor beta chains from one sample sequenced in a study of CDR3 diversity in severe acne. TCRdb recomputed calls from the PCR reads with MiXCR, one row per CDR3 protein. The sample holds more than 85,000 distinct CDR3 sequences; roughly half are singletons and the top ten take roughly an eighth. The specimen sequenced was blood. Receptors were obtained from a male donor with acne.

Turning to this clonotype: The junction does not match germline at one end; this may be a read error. This chain's CDR3 is CASSEWRDATKEKLFF. The CDR3, as DNA: TGCGCCAGCAGTGAGTGGAGGGATGCAACTAAGGAAAAACTGTTTTTT. The chain combines TRBV10-1 with TRBJ1-4; D remains ambiguous. CDR1 and CDR2 from the germline V gene are WNHNN and SYGVQD (reference sequence). This CDR3 contains 16 residues.

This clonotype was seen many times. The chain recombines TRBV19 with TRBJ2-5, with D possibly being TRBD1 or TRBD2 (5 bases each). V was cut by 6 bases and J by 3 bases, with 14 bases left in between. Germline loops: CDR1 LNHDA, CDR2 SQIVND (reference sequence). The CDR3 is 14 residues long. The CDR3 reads CASSVGRREETQYF. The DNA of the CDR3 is TGTGCCAGTAGCGTGGGACGGAGAGAAGAGACCCAGTACTTC.

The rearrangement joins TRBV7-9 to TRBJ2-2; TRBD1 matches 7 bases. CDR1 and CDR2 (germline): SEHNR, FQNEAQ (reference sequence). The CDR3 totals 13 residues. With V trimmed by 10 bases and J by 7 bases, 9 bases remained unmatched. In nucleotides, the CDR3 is TGTGCCACTCCTACAGGGGCGGGCGGGGAGCTGTTTTTT. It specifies CATPTGAGGELFF.

The CDR3 region is CSALTGTANTGELFF. The CDR3 DNA follows: TGCAGTGCCCTAACCGGGACAGCGAACACCGGGGAGCTGTTTTTT. The rearrangement joins TRBV20-1 to TRBJ2-2, with 7 bases identical to TRBD1. Trimming cost V 6 bases and J 0 bases; bases outside gene matches: 7. In germline, CDR1 is DFQATT, CDR2 SNEGSKA (reference sequence). CDR3 length: 15 amino acids.

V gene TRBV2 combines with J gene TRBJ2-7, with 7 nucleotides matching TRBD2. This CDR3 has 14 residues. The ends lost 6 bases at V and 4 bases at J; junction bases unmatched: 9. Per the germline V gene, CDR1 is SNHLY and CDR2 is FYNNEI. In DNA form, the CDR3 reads TGTGCCAGCAGGGGGGGGGGGGGGGATTACGAGCAGTACTTC. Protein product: CASRGGGGDYEQYF.

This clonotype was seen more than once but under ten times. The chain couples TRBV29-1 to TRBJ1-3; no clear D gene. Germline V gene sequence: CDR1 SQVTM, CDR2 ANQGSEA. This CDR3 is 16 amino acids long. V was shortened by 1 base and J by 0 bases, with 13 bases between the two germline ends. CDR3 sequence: CSVEVSRTGSGNTIYF. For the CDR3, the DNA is TGCAGCGTTGAAGTGTCCAGGACGGGCTCTGGAAACACCATATATTTT.

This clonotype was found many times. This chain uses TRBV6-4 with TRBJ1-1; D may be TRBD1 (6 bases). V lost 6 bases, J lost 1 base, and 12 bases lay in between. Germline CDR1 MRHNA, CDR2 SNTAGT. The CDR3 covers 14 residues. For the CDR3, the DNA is TGTGCCAGCAGGCAAACAGGGCCGAACACTGAAGCTTTCTTT. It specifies CASRQTGPNTEAFF.

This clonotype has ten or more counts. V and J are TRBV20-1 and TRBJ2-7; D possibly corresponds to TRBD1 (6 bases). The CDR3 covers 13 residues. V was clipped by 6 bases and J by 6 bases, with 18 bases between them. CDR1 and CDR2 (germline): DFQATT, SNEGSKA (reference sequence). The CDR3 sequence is CSAPKDSFSEQYF. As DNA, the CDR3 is TGCAGTGCGCCGAAGGACAGCTTCTCCGAGCAGTACTTC.

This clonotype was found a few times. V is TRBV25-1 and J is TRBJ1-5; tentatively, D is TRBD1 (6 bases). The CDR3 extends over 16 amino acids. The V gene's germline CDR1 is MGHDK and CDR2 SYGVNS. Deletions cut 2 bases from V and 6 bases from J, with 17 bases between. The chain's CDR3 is CASSEACRGGGQPQHF. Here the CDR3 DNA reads TGTGCCAGCAGTGAAGCTTGTAGGGGAGGGGGTCAGCCCCAGCATTTT.

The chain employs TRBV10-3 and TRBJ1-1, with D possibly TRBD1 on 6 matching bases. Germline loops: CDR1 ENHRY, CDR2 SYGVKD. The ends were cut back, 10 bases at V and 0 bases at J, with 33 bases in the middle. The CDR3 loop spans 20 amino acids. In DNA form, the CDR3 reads TGTGCCACCCTTGGGGGCAGAACTTTACCCTGGTGGGGTTTGAACACTGAAGCTTTCTTT. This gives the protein CATLGGRTLPWWGLNTEAFF.

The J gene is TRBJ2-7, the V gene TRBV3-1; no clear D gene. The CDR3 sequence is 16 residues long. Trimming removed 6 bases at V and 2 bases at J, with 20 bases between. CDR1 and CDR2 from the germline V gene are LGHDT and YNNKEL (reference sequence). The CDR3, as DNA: TGTGCCAGCAGTCTACGCTCTGGACCTAAGACCTACGAGCAGTACTTC. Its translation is CASSLRSGPKTYEQYF.

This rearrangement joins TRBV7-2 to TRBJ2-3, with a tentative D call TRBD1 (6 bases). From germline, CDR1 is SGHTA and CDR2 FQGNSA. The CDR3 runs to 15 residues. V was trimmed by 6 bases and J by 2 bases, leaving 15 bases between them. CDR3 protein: CASSDDRQATDTQYF. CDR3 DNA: TGTGCCAGCAGTGACGACCGACAGGCCACAGATACGCAGTATTTT.

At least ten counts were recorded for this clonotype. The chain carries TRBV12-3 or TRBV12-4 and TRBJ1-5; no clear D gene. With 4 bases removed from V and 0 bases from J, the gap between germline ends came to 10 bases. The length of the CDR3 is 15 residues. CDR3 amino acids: CASSSRTISNQPQHF. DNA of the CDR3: TGTGCCAGCAGTTCCAGAACGATTAGCAATCAGCCCCAGCATTTT.

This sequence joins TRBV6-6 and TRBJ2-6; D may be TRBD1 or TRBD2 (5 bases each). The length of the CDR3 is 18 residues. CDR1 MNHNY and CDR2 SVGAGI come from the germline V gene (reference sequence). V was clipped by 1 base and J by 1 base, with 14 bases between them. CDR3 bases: TGTGCCAGCAGTTACTTGGCCAGGGAGATTTCTGGGGCCAACGTCCTGACTTTC. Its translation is CASSYLAREISGANVLTF.

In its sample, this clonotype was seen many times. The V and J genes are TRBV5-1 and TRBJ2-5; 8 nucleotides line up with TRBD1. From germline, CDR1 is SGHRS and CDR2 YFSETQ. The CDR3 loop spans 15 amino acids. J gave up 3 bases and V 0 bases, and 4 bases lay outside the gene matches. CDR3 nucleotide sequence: TGCGCCAGCAGCTTGGGACAGGGGTCTAAAGAGACCCAGTACTTC. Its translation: CASSLGQGSKETQYF.

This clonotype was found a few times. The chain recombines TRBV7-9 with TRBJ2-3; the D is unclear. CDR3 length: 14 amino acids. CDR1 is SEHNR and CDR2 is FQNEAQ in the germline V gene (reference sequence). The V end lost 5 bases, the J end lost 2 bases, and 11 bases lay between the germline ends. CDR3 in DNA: TGTGCCAGCAGCCGGCCGGGCATCACAGATACGCAGTATTTT. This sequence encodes CASSRPGITDTQYF.

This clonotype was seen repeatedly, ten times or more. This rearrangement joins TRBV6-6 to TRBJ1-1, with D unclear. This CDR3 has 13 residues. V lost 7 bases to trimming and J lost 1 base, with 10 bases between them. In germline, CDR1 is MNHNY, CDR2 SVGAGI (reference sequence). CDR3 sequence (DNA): TGTGCCAGCATAGGCGGATGGAACACTGAAGCTTTCTTT. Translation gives CASIGGWNTEAFF.